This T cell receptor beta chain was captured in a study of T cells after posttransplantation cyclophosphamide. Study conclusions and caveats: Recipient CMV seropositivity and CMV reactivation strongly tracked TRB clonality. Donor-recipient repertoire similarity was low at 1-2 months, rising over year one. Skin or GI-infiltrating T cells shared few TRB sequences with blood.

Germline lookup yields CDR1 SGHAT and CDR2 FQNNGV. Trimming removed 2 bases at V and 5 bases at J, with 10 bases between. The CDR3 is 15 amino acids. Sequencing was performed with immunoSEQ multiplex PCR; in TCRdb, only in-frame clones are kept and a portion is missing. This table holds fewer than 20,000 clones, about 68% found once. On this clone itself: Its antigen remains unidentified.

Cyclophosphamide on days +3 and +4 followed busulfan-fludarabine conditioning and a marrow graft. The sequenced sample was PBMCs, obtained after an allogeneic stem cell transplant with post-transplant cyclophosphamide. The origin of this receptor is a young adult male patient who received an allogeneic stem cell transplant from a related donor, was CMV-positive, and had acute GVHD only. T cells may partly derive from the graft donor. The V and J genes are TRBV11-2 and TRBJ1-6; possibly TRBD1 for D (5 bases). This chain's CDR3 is CASSLQRQNNSPLHF. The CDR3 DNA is TGTGCCAGCAGCTTACAAAGACAGAATAATTCACCCCTCCACTTT.